Each of the 32 T cell receptor beta chains below was sequenced from the same sample in a study of T-cell memory formation after mild COVID-19. TCRdb reanalysed the 5' RACE reads using MiXCR and keeps one entry per CDR3 protein. The sample lists about 150,000 distinct CDR3 sequences, approximately 6% seen once, with more than 2% in the top ten. Sequencing was performed on PBMCs or a T cell subset sorted from them (not recorded which). The source of these receptors is an adult woman who had mild COVID-19 (a few samples of this study predate the infection). Cell type and time point are not known.

This clonotype was seen at least ten times. The J gene is TRBJ2-1, the V gene TRBV11-2; tentatively, D is TRBD1 (6 bases). Germline CDR1 and CDR2: SGHAT and FQNNGV. V lost 5 bases and J 4 bases, leaving 18 bases between the germline ends. The CDR3 runs to 16 residues. Here the CDR3 DNA reads TGTGCCAGCAGCCCCGGACTTAGGGGACATTACAATGAGCAGTTCTTC. This encodes CASSPGLRGHYNEQFF.

This clonotype was observed at least ten times. This chain uses TRBV7-3 with TRBJ2-7; the D gene could be TRBD1 or TRBD2 (6 bases each). V shed 1 base and J shed 4 bases, with 14 bases lying between them. The germline CDR1 and CDR2 sequences are SGHTA and FQGTGA. The CDR3 runs 15 residues. CDR3 residues: CASSLRRGVAYEQYF. DNA for the CDR3: TGTGCCAGCAGCTTAAGGAGGGGGGTTGCGTACGAGCAGTACTTC.

DNA of the CDR3: TGTGCCAGCAGCCAAGATTTAAGGTTAGATACGCAGTATTTT. Amino acid sequence: CASSQDLRLDTQYF. The chain uses TRBV4-2 and TRBJ2-3, with D unclear. CDR1 LGHNA and CDR2 YNFKEQ come from the germline V gene. Trimming removed 0 bases from V and 5 bases from J, with 9 bases in between. This CDR3 is built from 14 residues.

This clonotype has ten or more counts. This chain links TRBV12-3 or TRBV12-4 with TRBJ2-3, with 8 bases matching TRBD2. This CDR3 has 15 amino acids. After removal of 3 bases from V and 2 bases from J, the junction contained 4 bases not matched to a gene. CDR3 residues: CASSFRTSITDTQYF. In DNA form, the CDR3 reads TGTGCCAGCAGTTTCAGGACTAGCATCACAGATACGCAGTATTTT.

There are many counts of this clonotype. The chain has TRBV7-3 and TRBJ2-6; D is unclear. The length of the CDR3 is 13 residues. Germline assignment: CDR1 SGHTA and CDR2 FQGTGA. V was shortened by 6 bases and J by 4 bases, with 7 bases between the two germline ends. CDR3 bases: TGTGCCAGCAGGTTGACAGGGGCCAACGTCCTGACTTTC. It encodes CASRLTGANVLTF.

This clonotype has a handful of counts. The chain couples TRBV5-1 to TRBJ2-1; D call uncertain. The CDR3 extends over 15 amino acids. V dropped 2 bases and J dropped 5 bases, with 14 bases sitting between them. Germline values: CDR1 SGHRS, CDR2 YFSETQ. CDR3 region: CASSFNSGWDNEQFF. The CDR3 DNA is TGCGCCAGCAGCTTTAACAGTGGTTGGGACAATGAGCAGTTCTTC. The entire variable domain, with the rest obtained from reference TRBV5-1 and TRBJ2-1, is as follows: KAGVTQTPRYLIKTRGQQVTLSCSPISGHRSVSWYQQTPGQGLQFLFEYFSETQRNKGNFPGRFSGRQFSNSRSEMNVSTLELGDSALYLCASSFNSGWDNEQFFGPGTRLTVL.

This clonotype showed up many times. V and J are TRBV7-3 and TRBJ2-3; D is ambiguous. V lost 0 bases and J 5 bases, leaving 6 bases between the germline ends. The CDR3 is 13 amino acids. Per the germline V gene, CDR1 is SGHTA and CDR2 is FQGTGA. CDR3 protein: CASSLTVGDTQYF. The CDR3 DNA is TGTGCCAGCAGCTTAACCGTCGGAGATACGCAGTATTTT.

Ten or more counts support this clonotype. The chain employs TRBV18 and TRBJ2-3; 7 bases map to TRBD1. J lost 4 bases, V lost 2 bases, and 6 bases had no gene match. Germline V CDR1 and CDR2: KGHSH, LQKENI. The CDR3 consists of 15 residues. The CDR3 nucleotides read TGTGCCAGCTCACCAAACAGACAGGGTCCAGATACGCAGTATTTT. Translating gives CASSPNRQGPDTQYF.

V usage is TRBV4-1 and J usage is TRBJ2-2; D tentatively fits TRBD1 or TRBD2 (5 bases each). CDR3 length: 14 amino acids. Germline V gives CDR1 MGHRA, CDR2 YSYEKL. The V end was cut by 5 bases, the J end by 5 bases, with 12 bases between. The CDR3 sequence is CASSMGRVTGELFF. In nucleotides, the CDR3 is TGCGCCAGCAGCATGGGACGAGTGACCGGGGAGCTGTTTTTT.

The rearrangement joins TRBV7-9 to TRBJ2-2, with D possibly matching TRBD2 (5 bases). Germline CDR1 and CDR2: SEHNR and FQNEAQ (reference sequence). V was clipped by 3 bases and J by 5 bases, with 13 bases between them. The CDR3 extends over 15 amino acids. CDR3: CASSFNSRGTGELFF. CDR3 nucleotides: TGTGCCAGCAGCTTCAACAGCCGGGGTACCGGGGAGCTGTTTTTT.

This clonotype was seen at least ten times. The CDR3 DNA follows: TGCAGCGTCAAAACAGGGAATGAGCAGTTCTTC. Translated, it gives CSVKTGNEQFF. V usage is TRBV29-1 and J usage is TRBJ2-1; possibly TRBD1 for D (6 bases). Trimming cost V 6 bases and J 7 bases, with 10 bases left between them. Germline CDR1 is SQVTM and CDR2 is ANQGSEA. The CDR3 totals 11 residues.

The chain carries TRBV4-2 and TRBJ1-4, with 7 bases that match TRBD1. Germline V gene lookup returns CDR1 LGHNA and CDR2 YNFKEQ. The CDR3 is 17 residues long. Trimming took 2 bases from V and 4 from J; bases not matched to a gene: 10. The CDR3 spells CASSQPGQRVDNEKLFF. In DNA, the CDR3 is TGTGCCAGCAGCCAACCGGGACAGAGGGTTGATAATGAAAAACTGTTTTTT.

This clonotype was detected many times. The V and J genes are TRBV4-3 and TRBJ2-1, with 8 bases fitting TRBD2. The CDR3 spans 16 residues. In germline, CDR1 is LGHNA, CDR2 YSLEER. Trimming removed 4 bases from V and 0 bases from J; junction bases left unmatched: 5. CDR3 sequence (DNA): TGCGCCAGCAGCCTGTCCGGGACTAGCTCCTACAATGAGCAGTTCTTC. Translating it yields CASSLSGTSSYNEQFF.

This clonotype was counted between two and nine times. This sequence joins TRBV5-1 and TRBJ1-1; a possible D gene is TRBD1 (5 bases). This CDR3 has 16 amino acids. Trimming removed 0 bases at V and 0 bases at J, with 12 bases between. The V gene's germline CDR1 is SGHRS and CDR2 YFSETQ. The CDR3 region is CASSLAAGGLNTEAFF. The DNA of the CDR3 is TGCGCCAGCAGCTTGGCCGCGGGGGGACTGAACACTGAAGCTTTCTTT.

V usage is TRBV12-3 or TRBV12-4 and J usage is TRBJ2-2; no clear D gene. The CDR3 is 13 amino acids. V was cut by 6 bases and J by 1 base, with 6 bases left in between. CDR3 amino acids: CASRPKNTGELFF. The CDR3, as DNA: TGTGCCAGCAGGCCAAAGAACACCGGGGAGCTGTTTTTT.

Ten or more counts support this clonotype. This chain links TRBV7-6 with TRBJ2-1; D unclear. CDR3 size: 13 residues. V dropped 4 bases and J dropped 4 bases, with 8 bases sitting between them. In germline, CDR1 is SGHVS, CDR2 FNYEAQ. The CDR3 nucleotides are TGTGCCAGCAGCTCCCCGTCATACAATGAGCAGTTCTTC. Its translation: CASSSPSYNEQFF.

There are many counts of this clonotype. The chain uses TRBV27 and TRBJ2-7; the match to TRBD1 covers 12 bases. This CDR3 contains 15 residues. In germline, CDR1 is MNHEY, CDR2 SMNVEV (reference sequence). V lost 5 bases, J lost 5 bases, and 7 bases stayed unmatched. The DNA of the CDR3 is TGTGCCAGCAGTGAACCCCGGGACAGGGGGCACGAGCAGTACTTC. The encoded protein is CASSEPRDRGHEQYF.

The gene calls are TRBV6-1 and TRBJ1-5; D remains unclear. Germline V gene sequence: CDR1 MNHNS, CDR2 SASEGT. This CDR3 has 16 amino acids. Trimming shortened V by 2 bases and J by 3 bases, and 14 bases separated the two germline ends. CDR3 nucleotide sequence: TGTGCCAGCAGTGAACTCCCTGGGGAGGTCAATCAGCCCCAGCATTTT. Translation gives CASSELPGEVNQPQHF.

This clonotype has more than one count but fewer than ten. The rearrangement uses TRBV7-2 and TRBJ2-5; TRBD2 might be the D (6 bases). The CDR3 contains 14 residues. In germline, CDR1 is SGHTA, CDR2 FQGNSA. The V and J ends lost 5 bases and 3 bases respectively, with 13 bases between them. The CDR3 reads CASSLRDLKETQYF. CDR3 nucleotide sequence: TGTGCCAGCAGCCTGCGGGACCTTAAAGAGACCCAGTACTTC.

This clonotype was found many times. The junction and the germline gene differ at one end; a read error may be behind it. This chain uses TRBV29-1 with TRBJ2-7, with D perhaps TRBD1 (6 bases). The V gene's germline CDR1 is SQVTM and CDR2 ANQGSEA. This CDR3 region has 12 residues. The CDR3 DNA is TGCAGTGTTGGGACATACACCTACGAGCAGTACTTC. It yields the protein CSVGTYTYEQYF.

The V and J genes are TRBV7-9 and TRBJ2-1; D ambiguous. The CDR3 runs to 12 residues. V lost 8 bases and J 4 bases, leaving 9 bases between the germline ends. From germline, CDR1 is SEHNR and CDR2 FQNEAQ (reference sequence). The CDR3 sequence is CASSSIYNEQFF. CDR3 nucleotide sequence: TGTGCCAGCTCATCCATTTACAATGAGCAGTTCTTC. Variable domain in full (rest from reference TRBV7-9 and TRBJ2-1): DTGVSQNPRHKITKRGQNVTFRCDPISEHNRLYWYRQTLGQGPEFLTYFQNEAQLEKSRLLSDRFSAERPKGSFSTLEIQRTEQGDSAMYLCASSSIYNEQFFGPGTRLTVL.

This clonotype has a handful of counts. The chain is built from TRBV10-3 and TRBJ1-2; 9 positions agree with TRBD1. Trimming removed 4 bases from V and 3 bases from J; junction bases left unmatched: 3. CDR1 and CDR2 (germline): ENHRY, SYGVKD. The length of the CDR3 is 14 residues. The CDR3 sequence is CAISVGDRDYGYTF. The CDR3 DNA follows: TGTGCCATCAGTGTGGGGGACAGGGACTATGGCTACACCTTC.

This chain links TRBV9 with TRBJ2-5; perhaps TRBD2 as D (6 bases). The CDR3 is made up of 15 amino acids. The germline V gene has CDR1 SGDLS and CDR2 YYNGEE. V was pared by 0 bases and J by 4 bases, with 13 bases between. Here the CDR3 DNA reads TGTGCCAGCAGCGTAGGACTAGAACGCCGAGAGACCCAGTACTTC. It encodes CASSVGLERRETQYF.

The chain uses TRBV19 and TRBJ1-2; D possibly corresponds to TRBD1 (6 bases). The ends were cut back, 5 bases at V and 4 bases at J, with 14 bases in the middle. Germline-derived CDR1 and CDR2 are LNHDA and SQIVND (reference sequence). This CDR3 spans 14 amino acids. This CDR3 reads CASSAQQGTYGYTF. The CDR3 coding sequence is TGTGCCAGTAGTGCTCAACAGGGTACCTATGGCTACACCTTC.

The chain recombines TRBV24-1 with TRBJ1-5; D gene ambiguous. The V end lost 3 bases, the J end lost 7 bases, and 12 bases lay between the germline ends. CDR3 length equals 14 residues. Germline CDR1 reads KGHDR; CDR2 reads SFDVKD. The CDR3 loop reads CATSDPRTRQPQHF. The DNA of the CDR3 is TGTGCCACCAGTGATCCGCGTACCAGGCAGCCCCAGCATTTT.

This clonotype was detected ten times or more. The chain couples TRBV5-1 to TRBJ1-1; D gene unclear. The V end lost 7 bases, the J end lost 0 bases, and 10 bases lay between the germline ends. CDR3 length: 13 amino acids. Per the germline V gene, CDR1 is SGHRS and CDR2 is YFSETQ. CDR3 sequence (DNA): TGCGCCAGCGCCCTTCAGATGAACACTGAAGCTTTCTTT. Residues: CASALQMNTEAFF.

This clonotype was seen more than once but under ten times. This chain connects TRBV5-8 to TRBJ2-7; possibly TRBD2 for D (6 bases). The V and J ends lost 1 base and 3 bases respectively, with 14 bases between them. There are 15 residues in the CDR3. CDR1 is SGHTS and CDR2 is YDEGEE in the germline V gene. In DNA, the CDR3 is TGTGCCAGCAGCTTGATCGCTCCTAGCGTCTACGAGCAGTACTTC. Residues: CASSLIAPSVYEQYF.

In its sample, this clonotype was seen a few times. J is TRBJ2-5 and V is TRBV15, with D uncertain. Germline assignment: CDR1 LNHNV and CDR2 YYDKDF (reference sequence). V lost 4 bases and J lost 7, with 13 bases in between. This CDR3 has 13 residues. This CDR3 reads CATSTRATGTQYF. The CDR3 DNA follows: TGTGCCACCAGCACCCGGGCTACTGGGACCCAGTACTTC. The variable domain in full, completed from reference TRBV15 and TRBJ2-5, reads DAMVIQNPRYQVTQFGKPVTLSCSQTLNHNVMYWYQQKSSQAPKLLFHYYDKDFNNEADTPDNFQSRRPNTSFCFLDIRSPGLGDTAMYLCATSTRATGTQYFGPGTRLLVL.

The chain couples TRBV12-3 or TRBV12-4 to TRBJ2-2; no reliable D call. The V and J ends lost 8 bases and 5 bases respectively, with 21 bases between them. The CDR3 sequence is 16 residues long. The CDR3 DNA reads TGTGCCAGCCGGTACTCCGGGCATACCCTAACCGGGGAGCTGTTTTTT. It encodes CASRYSGHTLTGELFF.

The sample holds a few counts of this clonotype. The rearrangement links TRBV20-1 to TRBJ1-6, with 9 bases identical to TRBD1. V was clipped by 5 bases and J by 0 bases; unmatched bases: 2. CDR1 DFQATT and CDR2 SNEGSKA come from the germline V gene (reference sequence). This CDR3 contains 15 residues. The CDR3, as DNA: TGCAGTGCTCTGGACAGGGGCTCCTATAATTCACCCCTCCACTTT. Protein: CSALDRGSYNSPLHF.

At least ten counts were recorded for this clonotype. The chain joins TRBV20-1 to TRBJ1-3; D unresolved. The CDR3 covers 12 residues. V was shortened by 6 bases and J by 7 bases, with 13 bases between the two germline ends. Germline assignment: CDR1 DFQATT and CDR2 SNEGSKA (reference sequence). The CDR3 here is CSASSGENTIYF. CDR3 nucleotides: TGCAGTGCCTCGTCGGGAGAGAACACCATATATTTT.

The chain couples TRBV18 to TRBJ2-3; D gene unclear. The CDR3 is 13 residues long. The germline CDR1 and CDR2 sequences are KGHSH and LQKENI. Trimming stripped 4 bases from V and 4 bases from J, with 9 bases between. The CDR3, as DNA: TGTGCCAGCTCACGAGAGTTGGCAGATACGCAGTATTTT. Encoded protein: CASSRELADTQYF.